These T cell receptor beta chains were read from a single sample in a study of shared clonotypes between healthy human individuals. Libraries were prepared by immunoSEQ multiplex PCR; TCRdb keeps only in-frame clonotypes and omits some of them. The sample lists over a million clones; 75% to 85% were seen once. Sequenced input: memory CD4+ T cells from PBMCs. The receptor set was obtained from a man younger than 35 in good health. Some clones in this sample may be carry-over from other donors' samples. Both conserved end residues are part of each CDR3. D genes are given only for firm matches. A clone size is listed for some rows: how often the clone was seen (once, few, many), or a class if it is expanded.

>TRBJ1-4|TRBV5-4|few|.
TGTGCCAGCAGCGCGAGCGGTGCAACTAATGAAAAACTGTTTTTT
CASSASGATNEKLFF
>TRBJ1-3|TRBV4-1|once|.
TGCGCCAGCAGCCAAGTAGGAGGACCAAGCTCTGGAAACACCATATATTTT
CASSQVGGPSSGNTIYF
>TRBJ2-1|TRBV18|.|TRBD1
TGTGCCAGCTCAGTTAGACAGGGGGCTTACAATGAGCAGTTCTTC
CASSVRQGAYNEQFF
>TRBJ2-7|TRBV1|.|.
TGCACCAGCAGCCCTAGCGGGAGGGCGCCCTACGAGCAGTACTTC
CTSSPSGRAPYEQYF
>TRBJ2-3|TRBV15|.|.
TGTGCCACCAGCAGGGGGTTCCCCCTCCTCAGCACAGATACGCAGTATTTT
CATSRGFPLLSTDTQYF
>TRBJ1-1|TRBV11-2|.|.
TGTGCCAGCAGCGTAGCCCTGGGGGCTGAAGCTTTCTTT
CASSVALGAEAFF
>TRBJ1-3|TRBV5-4|.|.
TGTGCCAGCAGCTTAGGGCCTTTAGGTGGAAACACCATATATTTT
CASSLGPLGGNTIYF
>TRBJ1-1|TRBV28|.|TRBD1
TGTGCCAGCAGTTTGTTAGGAGGAGGGGGCGCTGAAGCTTTCTTT
CASSLLGGGGAEAFF
>TRBJ1-2|TRBV5-5|.|.
TGTGCCAGCAGCATTGGAGAGGGGTTTGGCTACACCTTC
CASSIGEGFGYTF
>TRBJ2-1|TRBV14|once|TRBD2
TGTGCCAGCAGCCCGGGGGGACTAGCGAGACTCGGGGAGCAGTTCTTC
CASSPGGLARLGEQFF
>TRBJ1-2|TRBV5-5|.|.
TGTGCCAGCAGCTTGGGAGGGACACTACCTCTATTAAACTATGGCTACACCTTC
CASSLGGTLPLLNYGYTF
>TRBJ1-1|TRBV28|.|.
TGTGCCAGCAGTTTATTAGCCCAGGGGAAAACTGAAGCTTTCTTT
CASSLLAQGKTEAFF
>TRBJ2-5|TRBV6-1|few|.
TGTGCCAGCAGTGAAGGGGGGCAACCCCCTGGAGAGACCCAGTACTTC
CASSEGGQPPGETQYF
>TRBJ2-7|TRBV18|.|TRBD2
TGTGCCAGCGCAGAGTCCGGGACTAGCGGGGAGCAGTACTTC
CASAESGTSGEQYF
>TRBJ1-1|TRBV11-2|.|.
TGTGCCAGCAGCTTAGGCCAGGGAGTTAGAGAAGCTTTCTTT
CASSLGQGVREAFF
>TRBJ2-1|TRBV5-6|.|TRBD2
TGTGCCAGCAGCACCGGGACTAGCGGGAGTTTAAGTGCTGAGCAGTTCTTC
CASSTGTSGSLSAEQFF
>TRBJ2-1|TRBV11-2|.|.
TGTGCCAGCAGCTTCGGGACAAGCACCTACAATGAGCAGTTCTTC
CASSFGTSTYNEQFF
>TRBJ1-5|TRBV5-6|.|.
TGTGCCAGCACCTTATGGGAGCCCCAGCATTTT
CASTLWEPQHF
>TRBJ1-5|TRBV5-3|once|.
TGTGCCAGAAGCCCAGGTCAGGAGCCCCAGCATTTT
CARSPGQEPQHF
>TRBJ1-2|TRBV7-2|few|TRBD1
TGTGCCAGCAGCCCCGACAGGGGTGGCACGTGGGGCTACACCTTC
CASSPDRGGTWGYTF
>TRBJ1-4|TRBV15|.|.
TGTGCCACCAGCAGGAGCCCTCCAACCGGGACATCTAATGAAAAACTGTTTTTT
CATSRSPPTGTSNEKLFF
>TRBJ2-3|TRBV7-9|.|TRBD1
TGTGCCAGCAGCCAGGGACAGGGCAAGGAGACGCAGTATTTT
CASSQGQGKETQYF
>TRBJ2-3|TRBV19|.|TRBD1
TGTGCCAGTAGTAGCCCTGGACAGGGCACAGATACGCAGTATTTT
CASSSPGQGTDTQYF
>TRBJ2-7|TRBV5-1|.|.
TGCGCCAGCAGCCCGGGAACGGAAACCTACGAGCAGTACTTC
CASSPGTETYEQYF